This T cell receptor beta chain is from a study of blood T cell repertoires in COVID-19. Those enrolled, adults aged about 18 to 95 years, came from 24 US areas. Data came from immunoSEQ multiplex PCR; TCRdb stores just in-frame clones and leaves some out. The table has about 440,000 clones, 87% seen once. Trimming shortened V by 4 bases and J by 2 bases, and 11 bases separated the two germline ends. The CDR3 runs to 13 residues. Germline CDR1 reads SQVTM; CDR2 reads ANQGSEA. The receptor's source is a woman under 30 with acute COVID-19. The chain combines TRBV29-1 with TRBJ1-2; D is unresolved. The sequenced sample consisted of PBMCs or T cells enriched from blood (not recorded which). CDR3 amino acids: CSVVRAGNYGYTF. The CDR3 region has the DNA TGCAGCGTTGTTCGTGCAGGAAACTATGGCTACACCTTC.